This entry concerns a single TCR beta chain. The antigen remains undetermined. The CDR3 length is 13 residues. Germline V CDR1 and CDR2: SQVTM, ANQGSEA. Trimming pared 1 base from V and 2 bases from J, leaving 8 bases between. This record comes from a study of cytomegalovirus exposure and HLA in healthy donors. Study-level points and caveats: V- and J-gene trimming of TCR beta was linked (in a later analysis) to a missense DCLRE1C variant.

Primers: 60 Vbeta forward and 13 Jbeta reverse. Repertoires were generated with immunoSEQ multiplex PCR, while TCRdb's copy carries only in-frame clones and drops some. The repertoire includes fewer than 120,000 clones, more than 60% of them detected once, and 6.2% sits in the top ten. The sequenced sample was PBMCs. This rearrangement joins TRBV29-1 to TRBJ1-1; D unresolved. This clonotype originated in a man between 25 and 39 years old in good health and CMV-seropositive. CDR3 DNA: TGCAGCGTTGAAGGGCCAGGTAACACTGAAGCTTTCTTT. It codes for CSVEGPGNTEAFF.